What follows are 8 T cell receptor beta chains derived from one specimen sequenced in a study of identical twins. TCRdb independently ran MiXCR on the 5' RACE reads; one entry per CDR3 protein. The table shows about 240,000 distinct CDR3 sequences, with approximately 6.8% occurring only once. The sample was also reused in another study, on yellow fever vaccine responses in identical twins.

The specimen was CD8+ T cells sorted from blood. Receptors originate from a woman younger than 35 in good health.

The rearrangement links TRBV14 to TRBJ1-1; D call uncertain. The V gene's germline CDR1 is SGHDN and CDR2 FVKESK. CDR3 length: 14 amino acids. V lost 0 bases to trimming and J lost 1 base, with 6 bases between them. CDR3 nucleotides: TGTGCCAGCAGCCAAGAGTGGGCGAACACTGAAGCTTTCTTT. Its protein is CASSQEWANTEAFF.

This clonotype was observed a few times. The chain recombines TRBV2 with TRBJ2-7; no clear D. CDR3 length equals 14 residues. The germline gives CDR1 SNHLY, CDR2 FYNNEI. V was cut by 7 bases and J by 0 bases, with 13 bases left in between. The CDR3 reads CASIPRHLSYEQYV. DNA for the CDR3: TGTGCCAGCATTCCCCGACATCTCTCCTACGAGCAGTACGTC.

This chain joins TRBV3-1 and TRBJ2-1; D gene uncertain. Germline loops: CDR1 LGHDT, CDR2 YNNKEL (reference sequence). The CDR3 runs to 17 residues. V was cut by 3 bases and J by 4 bases, with 19 bases left in between. The CDR3 DNA follows: TGTGCCAGCAGCCACCACTCCTTGTCTGGTGGGTACAATGAGCAGTTCTTC. Amino acid sequence: CASSHHSLSGGYNEQFF.

This clonotype was observed a few times. The chain combines TRBV20-1 with TRBJ2-5, with D uncertain. This CDR3 comprises 12 residues. Germline-derived CDR1 and CDR2 are DFQATT and SNEGSKA (reference sequence). V lost 7 bases to trimming and J lost 2 bases, with 11 bases between them. The CDR3 loop is CSVPGIQETQYF. The CDR3 DNA reads as TGCAGTGTTCCTGGGATTCAAGAGACCCAGTACTTC.

The genes are TRBV7-9 and TRBJ2-2; D is unclear. This CDR3 is built from 16 residues. Trimming took 5 bases from V and 5 from J, leaving 18 bases between them. Germline V gene data show CDR1 as SEHNR and CDR2 as FQNEAQ (reference sequence). The CDR3 region is CASSRPGSGGTGELFF. CDR3 nucleotide sequence: TGTGCCAGCAGCCGCCCCGGATCGGGTGGGACCGGGGAGCTGTTTTTT.

This clonotype has only a few counts. J is TRBJ2-1 and V is TRBV27; 10 nucleotides line up with TRBD2. The CDR3 is made up of 14 amino acids. From germline, CDR1 is MNHEY and CDR2 SMNVEV (reference sequence). The V segment lost 8 bases and the J segment 9 bases; nucleotides outside the gene matches: 10. For the CDR3, the DNA is TGTGCCAGCGGGTCGCTAGCGGGGGTGGTTGAGCAGTTCTTC. This codes for CASGSLAGVVEQFF.

There are many counts of this clonotype. This chain connects TRBV12-3 or TRBV12-4 to TRBJ2-3; no clear D. The CDR3 contains 16 residues. The germline V and J ends were trimmed by 3 bases and 0 bases, with 13 bases remaining between them. The CDR3: CASSFGLYGSTDTQYF. In nucleotides, the CDR3 is TGTGCCAGCAGTTTTGGGTTGTATGGGAGCACAGATACGCAGTATTTT.

V and J are TRBV2 and TRBJ2-1; TRBD2 might be the D (6 bases). V lost 6 bases, J lost 12 bases, and 18 bases lay in between. This CDR3 is built from 13 residues. CDR1 is SNHLY, CDR2 FYNNEI, per germline. The CDR3 sequence is CASRGDSVNGQFF. The CDR3 nucleotides read TGTGCCAGCAGGGGGGACTCCGTGAACGGGCAGTTCTTC.